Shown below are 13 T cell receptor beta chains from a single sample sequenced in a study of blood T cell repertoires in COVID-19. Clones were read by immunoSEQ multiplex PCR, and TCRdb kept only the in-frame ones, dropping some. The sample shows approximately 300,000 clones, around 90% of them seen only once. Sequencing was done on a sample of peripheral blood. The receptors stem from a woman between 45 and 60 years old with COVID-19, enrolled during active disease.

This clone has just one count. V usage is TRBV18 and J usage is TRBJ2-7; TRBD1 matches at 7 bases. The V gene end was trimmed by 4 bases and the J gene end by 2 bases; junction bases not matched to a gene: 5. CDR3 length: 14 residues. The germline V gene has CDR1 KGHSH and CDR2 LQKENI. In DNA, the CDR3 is TGTGCCAGCTCACACGGGACAGAGACCTACGAGCAGTACTTC. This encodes CASSHGTETYEQYF.

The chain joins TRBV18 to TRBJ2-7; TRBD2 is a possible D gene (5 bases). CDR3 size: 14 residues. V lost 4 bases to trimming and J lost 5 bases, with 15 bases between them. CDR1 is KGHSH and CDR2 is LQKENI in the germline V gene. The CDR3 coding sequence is TGTGCCAGCTCACGAGTGAGAGGGTATAACGAGCAGTACTTC. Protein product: CASSRVRGYNEQYF.

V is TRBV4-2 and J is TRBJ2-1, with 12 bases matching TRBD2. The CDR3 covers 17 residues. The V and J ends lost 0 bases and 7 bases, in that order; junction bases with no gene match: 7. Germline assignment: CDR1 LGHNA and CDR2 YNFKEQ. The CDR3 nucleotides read TGTGCCAGCAGCCAAGATGTACTAGCGGGAGGTGGGAATGAGCAGTTCTTC. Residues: CASSQDVLAGGGNEQFF.

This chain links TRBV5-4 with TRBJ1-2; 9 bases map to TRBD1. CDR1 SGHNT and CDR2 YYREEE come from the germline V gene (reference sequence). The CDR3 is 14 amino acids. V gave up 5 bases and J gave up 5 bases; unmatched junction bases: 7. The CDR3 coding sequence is TGTGCCAGCAGTGGGACAGGGCGCGATTATGGCTACACCTTC. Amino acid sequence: CASSGTGRDYGYTF.

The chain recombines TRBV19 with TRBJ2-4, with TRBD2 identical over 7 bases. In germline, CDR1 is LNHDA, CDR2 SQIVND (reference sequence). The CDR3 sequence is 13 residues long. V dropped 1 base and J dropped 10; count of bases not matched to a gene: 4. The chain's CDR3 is CASSIVASGIQYF. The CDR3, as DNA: TGTGCCAGTAGTATAGTTGCTAGCGGTATTCAGTACTTC.

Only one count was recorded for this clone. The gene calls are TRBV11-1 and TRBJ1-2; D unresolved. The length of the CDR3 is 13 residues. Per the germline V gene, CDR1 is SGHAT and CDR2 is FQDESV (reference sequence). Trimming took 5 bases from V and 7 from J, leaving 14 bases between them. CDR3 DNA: TGTGCCAGCAGCCTCAGCGGGGTCGGTGGCTACACCTTC. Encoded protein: CASSLSGVGGYTF.

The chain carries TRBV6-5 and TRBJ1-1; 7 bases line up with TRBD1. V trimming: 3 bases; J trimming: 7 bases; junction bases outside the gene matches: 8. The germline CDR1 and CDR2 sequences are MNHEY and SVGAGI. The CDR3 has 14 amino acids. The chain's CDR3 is CASSYFQGGGEAFF. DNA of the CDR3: TGTGCCAGCAGTTATTTCCAGGGGGGCGGTGAAGCTTTCTTT.

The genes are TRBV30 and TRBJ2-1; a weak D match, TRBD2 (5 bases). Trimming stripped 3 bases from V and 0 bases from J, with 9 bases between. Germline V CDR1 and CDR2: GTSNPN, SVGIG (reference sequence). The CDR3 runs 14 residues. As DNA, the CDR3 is TGTGCCTGGAGGTCGGGGAGCTCCTACAATGAGCAGTTCTTC. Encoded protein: CAWRSGSSYNEQFF.

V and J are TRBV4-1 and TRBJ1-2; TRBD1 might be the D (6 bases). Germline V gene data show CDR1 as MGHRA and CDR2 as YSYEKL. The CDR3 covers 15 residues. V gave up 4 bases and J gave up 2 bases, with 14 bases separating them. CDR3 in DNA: TGCGCCAGCAGCCGGCAAGGGGGACTAAACTATGGCTACACCTTC. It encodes CASSRQGGLNYGYTF.

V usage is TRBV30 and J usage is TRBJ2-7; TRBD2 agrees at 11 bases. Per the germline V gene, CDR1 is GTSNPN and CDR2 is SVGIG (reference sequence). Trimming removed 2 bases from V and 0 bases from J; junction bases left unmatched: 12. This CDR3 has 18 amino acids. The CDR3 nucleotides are TGTGCCTGGAGTTACTTGCTAGCGGGAGGCCCCAGCTCCTACGAGCAGTACTTC. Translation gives CAWSYLLAGGPSSYEQYF. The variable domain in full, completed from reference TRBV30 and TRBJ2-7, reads SQTIHQWPATLVQPVGSPLSLECTVEGTSNPNLYWYRQAAGRGLQLLFYSVGIGQISSEVPQNLSASRPQDRQFILSSKKLLLSDSGFYLCAWSYLLAGGPSSYEQYFGPGTRLTVT.

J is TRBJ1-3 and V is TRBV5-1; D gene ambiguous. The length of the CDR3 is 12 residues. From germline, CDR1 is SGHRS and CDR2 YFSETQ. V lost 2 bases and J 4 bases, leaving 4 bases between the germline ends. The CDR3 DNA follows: TGCGCCAGCAGCTTTCCAGGAAACACCATATATTTT. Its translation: CASSFPGNTIYF.

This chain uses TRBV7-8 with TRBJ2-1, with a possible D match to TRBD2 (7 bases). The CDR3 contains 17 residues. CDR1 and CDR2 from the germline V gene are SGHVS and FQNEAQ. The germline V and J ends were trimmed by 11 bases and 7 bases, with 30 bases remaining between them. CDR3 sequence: CAAAAWGGGGPRNEQFF. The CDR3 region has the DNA TGTGCCGCAGCAGCTTGGGGAGGGGGAGGGCCCCGGAATGAGCAGTTCTTC.

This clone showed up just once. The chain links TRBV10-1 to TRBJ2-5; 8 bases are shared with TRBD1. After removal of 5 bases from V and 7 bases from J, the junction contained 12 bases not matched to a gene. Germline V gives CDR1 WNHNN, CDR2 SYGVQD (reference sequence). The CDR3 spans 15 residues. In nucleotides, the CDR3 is TGCGCCAGCAGTAAGACAGGGGCGAAGGATGGGACCCAGTACTTC. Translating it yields CASSKTGAKDGTQYF.